The 30 T cell receptor beta chains reported below all come from one sample, sequenced in a study of molecular identifiers for immune sequencing clone quantification. Using its own MiXCR run on the PCR reads, TCRdb lists one record per CDR3 protein. In the table there are over 55,000 distinct CDR3 sequences, roughly 17% of which are singletons. Specimen: naive CD8+ T cells from blood, with Jurkat cell RNA spiked in. Specified subset: FACS-sorted CD8+CD4-CCR7+CD45RA+ naive T cells. The receptors stem from a human donor in good health. Some libraries in this study had Jurkat cell RNA spiked in.

This clonotype has a count of ten or more. The chain joins TRBV11-2 to TRBJ2-3, with D perhaps matching TRBD2 (5 bases). Between the trimmed V and J ends, which lost 5 bases and 2 bases, there was a span of 11 bases. The CDR3 covers 14 residues. Per germline, CDR1 SGHAT and CDR2 FQNNGV. Here the CDR3 reads CASSPIDYTDTQYF. The CDR3 nucleotides read TGTGCCAGCAGCCCTATTGACTACACAGATACGCAGTATTTT.

Only a few counts were recorded for this clonotype. The V and J genes are TRBV11-2 and TRBJ2-1; 11 positions agree with TRBD2. The CDR3 covers 16 residues. J gave up 5 bases and V 5 bases, and 8 bases lay outside the gene matches. Germline loops: CDR1 SGHAT, CDR2 FQNNGV. CDR3 sequence reads: CASSHPGLAVHNEQFF. The CDR3, as DNA: TGTGCCAGCAGCCACCCGGGACTAGCGGTACACAATGAGCAGTTCTTC. Supplemented by reference TRBV11-2 and TRBJ2-1, the full variable domain reads EAGVAQSPRYKIIEKRQSVAFWCNPISGHATLYWYQQILGQGPKLLIQFQNNGVVDDSQLPKDRFSAERLKGVDSTLKIQPAKLEDSAVYLCASSHPGLAVHNEQFFGPGTRLTVL.

This clonotype has at least ten counts. The V and J genes are TRBV5-4 and TRBJ2-1, with D perhaps TRBD2 (6 bases). Looked up from germline, CDR1 is SGHNT and CDR2 is YYREEE (reference sequence). This CDR3 contains 16 residues. V was clipped by 5 bases and J by 2 bases, with 17 bases between them. In nucleotides, the CDR3 is TGTGCCAGCAGTCAAACGGGGGATTGGACCTACAATGAGCAGTTCTTC. It is translated as CASSQTGDWTYNEQFF.

The J gene is TRBJ2-5, the V gene TRBV3-1; D is perhaps TRBD2 (5 bases). The germline V and J ends were trimmed by 0 bases and 2 bases, with 10 bases remaining between them. This CDR3 is built from 15 residues. The V gene's germline CDR1 is LGHDT and CDR2 YNNKEL (reference sequence). CDR3 DNA sequence: TGTGCCAGCAGCCAAGAGGGGAGAGGGCAAGAGACCCAGTACTTC. It yields the protein CASSQEGRGQETQYF.

This sequence joins TRBV12-3 or TRBV12-4 and TRBJ1-1; no firm D call. V shed 4 bases and J shed 2 bases, with 14 bases lying between them. This CDR3 is 15 amino acids long. The CDR3 DNA reads as TGTGCCAGCAGTTCGACGGCAAGGAGAAACACTGAAGCTTTCTTT. Protein sequence: CASSSTARRNTEAFF.

The chain carries TRBV14 and TRBJ2-7; D is uncertain. The CDR3 is 13 residues long. Germline V gene sequence: CDR1 SGHDN, CDR2 FVKESK. Trimming removed 5 bases at V and 2 bases at J, with 10 bases between. The CDR3 nucleotides read TGTGCCAGCAGCTTTGGTGAAACCTACGAGCAGTACTTC. Translation: CASSFGETYEQYF. Complete variable domain (other parts from reference TRBV14 and TRBJ2-7): EAGVTQFPSHSVIEKGQTVTLRCDPISGHDNLYWYRRVMGKEIKFLLHFVKESKQDESGMPNNRFLAERTGGTYSTLKVQPAELEDSGVYFCASSFGETYEQYFGPGTRLTVT.

This clonotype was counted ten times or more. The chain carries TRBV27 and TRBJ2-3; tentative D call: TRBD1 (6 bases). V lost 8 bases to trimming and J lost 2 bases, with 17 bases between them. CDR1 is MNHEY, CDR2 SMNVEV, per germline (reference sequence). CDR3 size: 15 residues. The CDR3 spells CASGTRTAFTDTQYF. As DNA, the CDR3 is TGTGCCAGCGGTACCAGGACAGCTTTCACAGATACGCAGTATTTT.

The table lists this clonotype with a few counts. A much larger clonotype is one base distant, so this may be a read error. V gene TRBV4-1 combines with J gene TRBJ2-5, with TRBD1 matching over 7 bases. This CDR3 has 17 amino acids. Germline assignment: CDR1 MGHRA and CDR2 YSYEKL. For the CDR3, the DNA is TGCGCCGGCAGCCAAGATTGGGGCCAGGGGGTCCAAGAGACCCAGTACTTC. It yields the protein CAGSQDWGQGVQETQYF.

There are many counts of this clonotype. The chain combines TRBV28 with TRBJ2-3; 9 nucleotides line up with TRBD2. This CDR3 comprises 15 residues. Germline V gene data show CDR1 as MDHEN and CDR2 as SYDVKM. The trim removed 5 bases at V and 2 bases at J, leaving 5 bases unmatched. The CDR3 nucleotides are TGTGCCAGCAGTATCGGGACTAGCAACACAGATACGCAGTATTTT. This gives the protein CASSIGTSNTDTQYF.

Comments on this clonotype: Just one base apart from a much larger clone, this may be a read error. The rearrangement joins TRBV5-6 to TRBJ2-7; the D gene is possibly TRBD2 (6 bases). The V gene's germline CDR1 is SGHDT and CDR2 YYEEEE. The CDR3 loop spans 14 amino acids. The CDR3 sequence is CAGSLVAGTYEQYF. The DNA for the CDR3 is TGTGCCGGCAGCTTGGTTGCGGGAACCTACGAGCAGTACTTC.

The rearrangement links TRBV5-4 to TRBJ1-3; no firm D call. V lost 4 bases, J lost 8 bases, and 13 bases lay in between. Germline CDR1 reads SGHNT; CDR2 reads YYREEE (reference sequence). The CDR3 runs to 13 residues. CDR3 sequence reads: CASSPQVSDTIYF. The CDR3 DNA follows: TGTGCCAGCAGCCCCCAGGTTTCAGACACCATATATTTT.

Only a few counts were recorded for this clonotype. Germline and junction disagree at one end, which may indicate a read error. This rearrangement joins TRBV28 to TRBJ2-7, with D perhaps matching TRBD1 (6 bases). Germline CDR1 and CDR2: MDHEN and SYDVKM. The CDR3 is made up of 14 amino acids. The CDR3 bases are TGTGCCAGCAGTTTTGAGACAGGACCCTACGAGCGGTACTTC. Translating gives CASSFETGPYERYF.

This clonotype was detected ten times or more. The chain is built from TRBV24-1 and TRBJ2-3; D assignment may be TRBD1 or TRBD2 (6 bases each). The CDR3 runs 15 residues. The V end was cut by 3 bases, the J end by 1 base, with 10 bases between. Germline lookup yields CDR1 KGHDR and CDR2 SFDVKD. The CDR3 protein is CATSDGGLRTDTQYF. The CDR3, as DNA: TGTGCCACCAGTGATGGGGGGCTTCGCACAGATACGCAGTATTTT.

This clonotype was detected many times. This chain links TRBV2 with TRBJ2-2; D might be TRBD2 (6 bases). Trimming cost V 3 bases and J 4 bases, with 15 bases left between them. Germline V gives CDR1 SNHLY, CDR2 FYNNEI. The CDR3 extends over 16 amino acids. In DNA, the CDR3 is TGTGCCAGCAGTGACCCCGGAGACGGGGGCACCGGGGAGCTGTTTTTT. This gives the protein CASSDPGDGGTGELFF. The full variable domain, its missing parts supplied by reference TRBV2 and TRBJ2-2, is EPEVTQTPSHQVTQMGQEVILRCVPISNHLYFYWYRQILGQKVEFLVSFYNNEISEKSEIFDDQFSVERPDGSNFTLKIRSTKLEDSAMYFCASSDPGDGGTGELFFGEGSRLTVL.

This clonotype showed up many times. This sequence joins TRBV4-2 and TRBJ2-2, with TRBD1 identical over 8 bases. The CDR3 is made up of 19 amino acids. With V trimmed by 1 base and J by 2 bases, 12 bases remained unmatched. Germline V gene data show CDR1 as LGHNA and CDR2 as YNFKEQ. The CDR3 sequence is CASSQGGTGYGRNTGELFF. CDR3 bases: TGTGCCAGCAGCCAAGGGGGGACAGGATATGGGAGAAACACCGGGGAGCTGTTTTTT.

Regarding this clonotype: A much larger clone is a single base away; this may be a read error. V gene TRBV7-9 combines with J gene TRBJ2-7; tentative D call: TRBD1 (6 bases). In germline, CDR1 is SEHNR, CDR2 FQNEAQ (reference sequence). Trimming stripped 4 bases from V and 4 bases from J, with 14 bases between. The CDR3 totals 14 residues. CDR3 in DNA: TGTGCCAGCAGCTCCTTAGTGGGGGCGTACGAGCAGTACTTC. The encoded protein is CASSSLVGAYEQYF.

This clonotype showed up many times. The chain has TRBV20-1 and TRBJ2-3; tentative D call: TRBD2 (7 bases). The germline V gene has CDR1 DFQATT and CDR2 SNEGSKA (reference sequence). This CDR3 is 14 amino acids long. Trimming left V 3 bases short and J 8 bases short, with 18 bases between. CDR3 residues: CSASLGGGSGTQYF. Here the CDR3 DNA reads TGCAGTGCTAGTCTGGGCGGGGGCTCCGGTACGCAGTATTTT.

This clonotype was seen a handful of times. V gene TRBV10-3 combines with J gene TRBJ2-2; D remains ambiguous. The CDR3 totals 16 residues. The V end was cut by 0 bases, the J end by 6 bases, with 14 bases between. Germline lookup yields CDR1 ENHRY and CDR2 SYGVKD. CDR3 in DNA: TGTGCCATCAGTGAGTCAGGGTTTAAAGTCGCCGGGGAGCTGTTTTTT. Protein sequence: CAISESGFKVAGELFF.

On this clonotype: This could be a read error, since a much larger clone is one nucleotide away. The chain uses TRBV7-9 and TRBJ2-2, with a weak D call TRBD2 (5 bases). Trimming took off 2 bases at V and 5 bases at J, with 12 bases between the two ends. Germline lookup yields CDR1 SEHNR and CDR2 FQNEAQ (reference sequence). The CDR3 spans 15 residues. CDR3 loop: CASSLNNRGTGELFF. The CDR3 nucleotides are TGTGCCAGCAGCTTAAACAACCGGGGTACCGGGGAGCTGTTTTTT.

This clonotype was picked up a small number of times. A much larger clone lies one base from this, so it may be a read error. The chain joins TRBV7-9 to TRBJ2-2; D is perhaps TRBD2 (5 bases). Germline V gene sequence: CDR1 SEHNR, CDR2 FQNEAQ (reference sequence). This CDR3 region has 12 residues. In DNA form, the CDR3 reads TGTGCCAGCAGCCCCTCAGCCGGGGAGCTGCTTTTT. Encoded protein: CASSPSAGELLF.

As regards this clonotype: This may be a read error, as it is one base from a much larger clone. J is TRBJ2-4 and V is TRBV25-1, with TRBD2 matching 9 bases. CDR1 is MGHDK, CDR2 SYGVNS, per germline. The CDR3 consists of 16 residues. This CDR3 is CARLEREALAENIQYF. CDR3 sequence (DNA): TGTGCCAGACTGGAGCGGGAGGCCCTAGCCGAAAACATTCAGTACTTC.

This clonotype was observed at least ten times. V usage is TRBV4-1 and J usage is TRBJ2-1; TRBD2 matches 8 bases. The germline CDR1 and CDR2 sequences are MGHRA and YSYEKL. V lost 3 bases and J lost 4; bases outside the gene matches: 14. The CDR3 covers 18 residues. The CDR3 DNA reads as TGCGCCAGCAGCCAGGGGGCGTTGGACGGGAGGGATTACAATGAGCAGTTCTTC. It codes for CASSQGALDGRDYNEQFF.

The rearrangement links TRBV6-1 to TRBJ2-6; D not certain. The V gene's germline CDR1 is MNHNS and CDR2 SASEGT. This CDR3 is built from 17 residues. The V gene lost 5 bases and the J gene lost 0 bases, with 14 bases spanning the gap. CDR3 in DNA: TGTGCCAGCAGTTTACTCCTAACGGACTCTGGGGCCAACGTCCTGACTTTC. Its protein is CASSLLLTDSGANVLTF.

This clonotype has ten or more counts. CDR3 DNA sequence: TGCAGTGCTAGAGATGTAATAGCGGGATCGCGCGAGCAGTACTTC. This sequence encodes CSARDVIAGSREQYF. This chain joins TRBV20-1 and TRBJ2-7, with 8 bases matching TRBD2. Germline V gives CDR1 DFQATT, CDR2 SNEGSKA (reference sequence). The CDR3 contains 15 residues. After removal of 0 bases from V and 6 bases from J, the junction contained 10 bases not matched to a gene.

This clonotype was counted ten times or more. V usage is TRBV10-3 and J usage is TRBJ2-1, with TRBD2 matching 9 bases. Germline V gives CDR1 ENHRY, CDR2 SYGVKD. The CDR3 is 18 amino acids. V lost 2 bases to trimming and J lost 5 bases; unmatched junction nucleotides: 13. CDR3 residues: CAISEQGPSKREDNEQFF. CDR3 in DNA: TGTGCCATCAGTGAGCAGGGCCCATCGAAGCGGGAGGACAATGAGCAGTTCTTC.

A note on this clonotype: A read error may be the cause here, since a much bigger clone is one base away. The chain joins TRBV7-7 to TRBJ2-1, with 13 bases that match TRBD2. This CDR3 contains 17 residues. From germline, CDR1 is SSHAT and CDR2 FNYEAQ (reference sequence). CDR3 residues: CASSTLAGGPGHNEQFF. The CDR3 nucleotides read TGTGCTAGCAGCACACTAGCGGGAGGGCCGGGACACAATGAGCAGTTCTTC.

This clonotype was seen at least ten times. J is TRBJ2-3 and V is TRBV28, with TRBD2 identical over 11 bases. With 2 bases clipped from V and 4 bases from J, the junction kept 2 bases outside the gene matches. Germline CDR1 and CDR2: MDHEN and SYDVKM. This CDR3 is 15 amino acids long. The CDR3 sequence: CASSLLAGGPDTQYF. CDR3 in DNA: TGTGCCAGCAGTTTACTAGCGGGAGGTCCAGATACGCAGTATTTT.

This clonotype was seen ten or more times. The rearrangement uses TRBV28 and TRBJ1-4; 9 positions match TRBD1. The CDR3 is 16 amino acids. Per germline, CDR1 MDHEN and CDR2 SYDVKM. V lost 3 bases and J lost 1; bases outside the gene matches: 3. The CDR3 sequence is CASSFYRGQTNEKLFF. CDR3 DNA sequence: TGTGCCAGCAGTTTCTACAGGGGGCAAACTAATGAAAAACTGTTTTTT.

The table lists this clonotype with many counts. The rearrangement links TRBV29-1 to TRBJ1-1; TRBD1 matches 9 bases. Germline assignment: CDR1 SQVTM and CDR2 ANQGSEA. Trimming cost V 6 bases and J 4 bases; bases outside gene matches: 9. This CDR3 has 14 residues. The CDR3 here is CSVLQGARGTEAFF. Here the CDR3 DNA reads TGCAGCGTCTTACAGGGGGCTCGGGGCACTGAAGCTTTCTTT.

This chain links TRBV2 with TRBJ1-6, with a tentative D call TRBD1 (5 bases). CDR1 SNHLY and CDR2 FYNNEI come from the germline V gene. Deletions cut 3 bases from V and 0 bases from J, with 12 bases between. The CDR3 is 17 amino acids. The CDR3, as DNA: TGTGCCAGCAGTGACCGGGACGGGCGCTCCTATAATTCACCCCTCCACTTT. Translated: CASSDRDGRSYNSPLHF.